This T cell receptor beta chain was captured in a study of identical twins (dated by TCRdb to 2016 to 2018). In the study overall: The study deep-sequenced TCR alpha and beta repertoires from monozygotic twins, unrelated adults of various ages and cord blood to test whether fetal clonotypes persist. To rule out contamination, replicate twin experiments were performed at different times with different library preparation protocols. Overall study results and their limits: Fewer insertions were carried by abundant cord blood beta clonotypes; a weaker similar trend was observed in young adult naive repertoires, while no such trend was observed in memory repertoires. Zero-insertion analyses could be partly confounded by invariant T cells such as MAIT and iNKT, though diverse VJ usage argued against such confounding for most clonotypes. In monozygotic twins, out-of-frame TCR alpha sharing was systematically underestimated by recombination models, although the models agreed with sharing between unrelated individuals. The excess sharing between twins in beta out-of-frame sequences was weaker because fewer shared sequences reduced the signal-to-noise ratio. Out-of-frame TCR alpha sequences shared between twins showed an excess of low generation-probability sequences compared with coincidental sharing between unrelated individuals. Because the same donors could not be followed over many years, the conclusions relied on cross-sectional statistical analysis.

CDR1 and CDR2, looked up from the germline V gene, are MNHEY and SVGAGI. The CDR3 sequence holds 15 residues, the cysteine and phenylalanine included. Only CDR3 DNA is held: 45 bases, read in frame from base 1. Trimmed from V: 4 bases; trimmed from J: 3 bases; junction bases lacking a gene match: 8. Libraries were prepared through 5' RACE. Sequencing used an Illumina HiSeq 2000. Template switching added a universal primer binding site, and the final cDNA carried a unique molecular identifier that allowed TCR cDNA molecules to be counted accurately. Specific primers in the conserved constant-segment region were used to synthesize first-strand cDNA for TCR alpha and beta chains. To control for contamination, each cDNA library was double barcoded with a SMART-Mk sample barcode plus Illumina barcodes. TruSeq adapter sequences and Illumina sample barcodes were added in two successive PCR steps. Sequencing of the TCR alpha and beta cDNA libraries was done on the Illumina HiSeq platform using custom primers. The original methods were these. Unique molecular identifiers were extracted from raw reads with MiGEC, and CDR3 positions were determined with MiXCR. Recombination models were inferred per individual with the repgenHMM and IGoR tools using an EM algorithm. The tcR package in R was used for shared clonotype analysis, with sharing normalized by the product of cloneset sizes. To study raw recombination free of thymic and clonal selection effects, out-of-frame nonproductive sequences were analyzed. The public reads were reanalyzed by TCRdb: fastp trimming at Q25, MiXCR alignment, in-frame beta chains only. Under each unique CDR3 protein, matching rows form one entry showing the most common genes and DNA. For this entry, the V and J calls and clone size follow TCRdb and not the study's own pipeline. The sample records around 510,000 distinct CDR3 sequences, around 15% of which are singletons. The leading ten clones occupy 0.95% to 1% of the sample.

Every donor was a healthy Caucasian. The twin cohort consisted of three pairs of female monozygotic twins, all aged about 18 to 30 years. CD4+ and CD8+ T cell populations were isolated with positive isolation kits from Invitrogen. A word on this clonotype: The clone's antigen remains unknown. The sample holds no much larger clone one base away, and base qualities are not on file.

Another study also made use of these data, one on yellow fever vaccine responses in identical twins. Looking at the second paper: The T cell response to vaccination in identical twins was reported by the authors to appear partly convergent and partly personalized. The study precisely tracked vaccine-responding T cell clones in identical twins.

The sequencing input was CD4+ T cells sorted from blood. The chain is encoded by TRBV6-5 joined to TRBJ2-7, with 8 bases matching TRBD1. The TCR originated in a young woman in good health. Read as DNA, the sequence is TGTGCCAGCAGTTCTCCAGGGGGCTCAGGCTACGAGCAGTACTTC. This translates into CASSSPGGSGYEQYF.